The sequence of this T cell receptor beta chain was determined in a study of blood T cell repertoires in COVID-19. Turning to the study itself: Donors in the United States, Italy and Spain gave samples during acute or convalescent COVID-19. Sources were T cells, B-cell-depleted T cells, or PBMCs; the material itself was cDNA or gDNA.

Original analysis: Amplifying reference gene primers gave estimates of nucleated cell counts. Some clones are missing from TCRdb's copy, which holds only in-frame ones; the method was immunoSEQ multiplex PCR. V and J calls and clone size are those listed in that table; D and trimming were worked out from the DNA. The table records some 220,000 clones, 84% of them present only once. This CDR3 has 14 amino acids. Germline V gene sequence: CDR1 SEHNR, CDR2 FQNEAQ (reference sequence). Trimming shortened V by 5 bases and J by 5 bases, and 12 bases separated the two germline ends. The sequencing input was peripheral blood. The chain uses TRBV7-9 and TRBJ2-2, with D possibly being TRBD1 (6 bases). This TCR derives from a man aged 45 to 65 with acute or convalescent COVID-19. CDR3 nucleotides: TGTGCCAGCAGCACCGGGACAAGGACCGGGGAGCTGTTTTTT. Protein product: CASSTGTRTGELFF.